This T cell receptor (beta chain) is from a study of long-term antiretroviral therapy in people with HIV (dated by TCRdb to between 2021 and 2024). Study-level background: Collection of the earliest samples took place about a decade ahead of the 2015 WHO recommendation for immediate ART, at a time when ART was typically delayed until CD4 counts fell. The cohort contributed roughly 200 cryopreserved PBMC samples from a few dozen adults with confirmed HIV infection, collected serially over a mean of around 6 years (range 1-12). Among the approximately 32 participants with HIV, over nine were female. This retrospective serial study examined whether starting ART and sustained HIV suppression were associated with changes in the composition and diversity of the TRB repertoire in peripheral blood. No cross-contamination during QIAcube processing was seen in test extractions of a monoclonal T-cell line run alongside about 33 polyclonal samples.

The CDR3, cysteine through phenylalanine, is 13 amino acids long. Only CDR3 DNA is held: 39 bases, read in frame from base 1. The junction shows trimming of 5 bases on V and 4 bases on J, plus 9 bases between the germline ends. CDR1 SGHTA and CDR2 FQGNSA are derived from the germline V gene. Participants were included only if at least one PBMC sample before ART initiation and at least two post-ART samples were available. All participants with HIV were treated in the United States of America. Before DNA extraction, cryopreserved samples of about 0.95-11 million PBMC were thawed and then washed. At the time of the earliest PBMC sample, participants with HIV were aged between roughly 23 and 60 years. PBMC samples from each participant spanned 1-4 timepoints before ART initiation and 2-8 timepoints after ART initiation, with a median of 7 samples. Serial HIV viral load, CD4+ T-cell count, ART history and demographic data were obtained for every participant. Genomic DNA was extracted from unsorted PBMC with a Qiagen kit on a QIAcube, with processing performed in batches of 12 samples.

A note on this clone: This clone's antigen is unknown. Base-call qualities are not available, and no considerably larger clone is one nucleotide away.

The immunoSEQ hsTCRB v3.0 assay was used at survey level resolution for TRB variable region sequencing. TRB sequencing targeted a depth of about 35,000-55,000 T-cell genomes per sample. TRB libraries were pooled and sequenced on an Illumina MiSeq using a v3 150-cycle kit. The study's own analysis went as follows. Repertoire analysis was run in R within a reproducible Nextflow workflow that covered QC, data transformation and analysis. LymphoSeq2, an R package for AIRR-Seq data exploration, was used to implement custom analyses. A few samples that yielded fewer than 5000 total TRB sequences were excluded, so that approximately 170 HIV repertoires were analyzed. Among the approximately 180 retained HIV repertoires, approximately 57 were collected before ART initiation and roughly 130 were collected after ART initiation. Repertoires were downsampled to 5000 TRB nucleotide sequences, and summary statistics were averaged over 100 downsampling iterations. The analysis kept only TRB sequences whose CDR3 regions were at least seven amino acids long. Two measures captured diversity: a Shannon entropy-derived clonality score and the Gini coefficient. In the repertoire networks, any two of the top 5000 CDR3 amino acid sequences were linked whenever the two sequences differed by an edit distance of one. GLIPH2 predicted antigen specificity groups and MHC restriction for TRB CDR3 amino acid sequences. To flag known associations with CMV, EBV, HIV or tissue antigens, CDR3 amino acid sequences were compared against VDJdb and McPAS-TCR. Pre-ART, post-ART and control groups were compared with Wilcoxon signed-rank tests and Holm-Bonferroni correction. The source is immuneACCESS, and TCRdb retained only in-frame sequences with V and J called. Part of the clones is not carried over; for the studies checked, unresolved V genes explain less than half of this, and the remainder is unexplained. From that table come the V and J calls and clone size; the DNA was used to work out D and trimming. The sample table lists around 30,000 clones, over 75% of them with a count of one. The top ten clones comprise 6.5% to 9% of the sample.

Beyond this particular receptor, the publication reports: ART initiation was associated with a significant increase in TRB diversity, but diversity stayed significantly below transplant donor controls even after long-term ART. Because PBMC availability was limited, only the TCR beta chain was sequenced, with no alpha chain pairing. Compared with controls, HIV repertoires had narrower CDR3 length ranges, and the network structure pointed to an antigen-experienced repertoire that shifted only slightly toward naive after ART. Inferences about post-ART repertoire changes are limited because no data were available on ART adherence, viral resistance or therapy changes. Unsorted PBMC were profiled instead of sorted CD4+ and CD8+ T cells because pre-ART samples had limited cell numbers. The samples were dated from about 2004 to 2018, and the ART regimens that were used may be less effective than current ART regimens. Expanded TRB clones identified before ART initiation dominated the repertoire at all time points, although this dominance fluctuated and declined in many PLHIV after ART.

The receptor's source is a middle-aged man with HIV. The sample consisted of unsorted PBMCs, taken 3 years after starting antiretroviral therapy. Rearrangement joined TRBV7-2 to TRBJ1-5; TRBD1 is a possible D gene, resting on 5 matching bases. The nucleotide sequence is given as TGTGCCAGCAGCCCAAACAGGAATCAGCCCCAGCATTTT. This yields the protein CASSPNRNQPQHF.